This TCR beta chain is from a study of beta chain features in type 1 diabetes. Sequenced material consisted of expressed TCRB transcripts (all of the isolated RNA was reverse transcribed). Sequencing was performed with immunoSEQ multiplex PCR; in TCRdb, only in-frame clones are kept and a portion is missing. Altogether some 220,000 clones are present, roughly a tenth being singletons, with the ten largest covering 1% to 1.5%. This TCR was recovered from a man aged 18-30 years in good health. The sample comprised central memory CD4+ T cells from blood.

DNA of the CDR3: TGCGCCAGCCCTAGGGGAGGGGAGCAGTTCTTC. This gives the protein CASPRGGEQFF. V and J are TRBV4-3 and TRBJ2-1; 7 bases agree with TRBD2. CDR3 length: 11 amino acids. Germline loops: CDR1 LGHNA, CDR2 YSLEER. J was trimmed by 10 bases and V by 8 bases; bases with no gene match: 5.